These 24 T cell receptor beta chains came from one sample sequenced in a study of T cell repertoires in cytomegalovirus infection. TCRdb reanalysed the reads using MiXCR and keeps one entry per CDR3 protein. There are 640,000 or so distinct CDR3 sequences in the sample; 33% occur only once, and about 20% lies in the top ten. No antigen has been identified for these receptors. This material consisted of cultured PBMCs, taken from culture after CMV antigen stimulation. The receptors shown here come from a human donor in good health (CMV status not recorded). Some clones in this sample may be carry-over from other donors' samples.

This clonotype was found many times. The chain employs TRBV7-2 and TRBJ2-3; D not certain. This CDR3 contains 12 residues. The germline V gene has CDR1 SGHTA and CDR2 FQGNSA. The V end lost 4 bases, the J end lost 5 bases, and 7 bases lay between the germline ends. In nucleotides, the CDR3 is TGTGCCAGCAGCTCGGTTGGAGATACGCAGTATTTT. Translation: CASSSVGDTQYF.

The chain joins TRBV20-1 to TRBJ2-6; no clear D gene. V lost 6 bases and J lost 0, with 3 bases in between. CDR3 size: 12 residues. Per germline, CDR1 DFQATT and CDR2 SNEGSKA (reference sequence). CDR3 region: CSAPSGANVLTF. CDR3 bases: TGCAGTGCCCCCTCTGGGGCCAACGTCCTGACTTTC.

The chain couples TRBV28 to TRBJ2-7; D is possibly TRBD1 (5 bases). V lost 6 bases, J lost 3 bases, and 12 bases lay in between. Germline CDR1 reads MDHEN; CDR2 reads SYDVKM. The CDR3 is 13 residues long. The CDR3 loop is CASSKDSDYEQYF. CDR3 coding DNA: TGTGCCAGCAGCAAAGACAGTGACTACGAGCAGTACTTC.

The V gene is TRBV6-5, the J gene TRBJ2-5; no clear D gene. This CDR3 has 13 residues. V gave up 10 bases and J gave up 2 bases, with 14 bases separating them. The germline CDR1 and CDR2 sequences are MNHEY and SVGAGI. CDR3 protein: CATGLRAQETQYF. The CDR3 nucleotides are TGTGCCACCGGCTTACGAGCGCAAGAGACCCAGTACTTC.

The rearrangement uses TRBV11-2 and TRBJ2-7; TRBD2 matches 12 bases. J was trimmed by 0 bases and V by 2 bases; bases with no gene match: 11. The length of the CDR3 is 19 residues. Germline lookup yields CDR1 SGHAT and CDR2 FQNNGV. The CDR3: CASSLRLLAGGGGSYEQYF. CDR3 DNA: TGTGCCAGCAGCTTAAGGCTGCTAGCGGGAGGGGGGGGCTCCTACGAGCAGTACTTC.

The chain employs TRBV7-9 and TRBJ1-1, with D unclear. CDR1 is SEHNR and CDR2 is FQNEAQ in the germline V gene (reference sequence). Trimming removed 4 bases from V and 2 bases from J, with 20 bases in between. The CDR3 is 17 residues long. The CDR3 DNA follows: TGTGCCAGCAGCTCAACCGCCGCGTGGCGCGCTAACACTGAAGCTTTCTTT. This codes for CASSSTAAWRANTEAFF.

The rearrangement uses TRBV7-9 and TRBJ2-3; 9 positions match TRBD2. The J segment lost 2 bases and the V segment lost 1 base, leaving 4 bases of the junction unmatched. Germline V gives CDR1 SEHNR, CDR2 FQNEAQ (reference sequence). This CDR3 has 16 amino acids. For the CDR3, the DNA is TGTGCCAGCAGCTTAGGCGTAGCGGGAGCCACAGATACGCAGTATTTT. Amino acids: CASSLGVAGATDTQYF. Full variable domain (rest looked up from reference TRBV7-9 and TRBJ2-3): DTGVSQNPRHKITKRGQNVTFRCDPISEHNRLYWYRQTLGQGPEFLTYFQNEAQLEKSRLLSDRFSAERPKGSFSTLEIQRTEQGDSAMYLCASSLGVAGATDTQYFGPGTRLTVL.

The V call is TRBV7-8, the J call TRBJ2-1; perhaps TRBD2 as D (6 bases). V was trimmed by 3 bases and J by 4 bases, leaving 13 bases between them. This CDR3 has 15 residues. Germline V gives CDR1 SGHVS, CDR2 FQNEAQ. CDR3 nucleotide sequence: TGTGCCAGCAGCTTTACCGGGAGTGGGTACAATGAGCAGTTCTTC. Amino acids: CASSFTGSGYNEQFF.

This clonotype was seen many times. The V call is TRBV7-2, the J call TRBJ2-3; 7 nucleotides agree with TRBD1. CDR3 length: 16 amino acids. The ends lost 5 bases at V and 3 bases at J; junction bases unmatched: 11. Germline V gives CDR1 SGHTA, CDR2 FQGNSA. Written as DNA, the CDR3 is TGTGCCAGCAGCCGTAGCAGACAGGGTTGGACAGATACGCAGTATTTT. Its translation is CASSRSRQGWTDTQYF.

V usage is TRBV29-1 and J usage is TRBJ2-3; weak D call: TRBD1 (6 bases). CDR1 and CDR2 (germline): SQVTM, ANQGSEA. The CDR3 loop spans 14 amino acids. Trimming stripped 4 bases from V and 1 base from J, with 12 bases between. In DNA form, the CDR3 reads TGCAGCGTTGTTCAGGGGAGAGGCACAGATACGCAGTATTTT. Translation gives CSVVQGRGTDTQYF.

The sample holds a few counts of this clonotype. This sequence joins TRBV19 and TRBJ1-6; no clear D. There are 17 residues in the CDR3. Deletions cut 2 bases from V and 10 bases from J, with 21 bases between. Germline CDR1 reads LNHDA; CDR2 reads SQIVND (reference sequence). The CDR3 DNA sequence: TGTGCCAGTAGTATACCCTCGACACGGCTTGCGGGATCACCCCTCCACTTT. Amino acids: CASSIPSTRLAGSPLHF. The full variable domain, rest sourced from reference TRBV19 and TRBJ1-6, is DGGITQSPKYLFRKEGQNVTLSCEQNLNHDAMYWYRQDPGQGLRLIYYSQIVNDFQKGDIAEGYSVSREKKESFPLTVTSAQKNPTAFYLCASSIPSTRLAGSPLHFGNGTRLTVT.

The chain recombines TRBV15 with TRBJ2-3; D unresolved. The CDR3 is 13 amino acids. Germline lookup yields CDR1 LNHNV and CDR2 YYDKDF (reference sequence). Trimming stripped 3 bases from V and 2 bases from J, with 6 bases between. The CDR3 coding sequence is TGTGCCACCAGCAGGGACCACACAGATACGCAGTATTTT. Translated, it gives CATSRDHTDTQYF.

This clonotype has more than one count but fewer than ten. J is TRBJ2-7 and V is TRBV4-1; D gene ambiguous. Germline-derived CDR1 and CDR2 are MGHRA and YSYEKL. The CDR3 sequence is 16 residues long. V was trimmed by 1 base and J by 0 bases, leaving 13 bases between them. CDR3 sequence reads: CASSQGNGRTSYEQYF. CDR3 coding DNA: TGCGCCAGCAGCCAAGGTAACGGACGAACCTCCTACGAGCAGTACTTC.

The chain couples TRBV20-1 to TRBJ2-1, with 8 bases aligning to TRBD2. J was trimmed by 0 bases and V by 3 bases; bases with no gene match: 7. The CDR3 totals 16 residues. Germline loops: CDR1 DFQATT, CDR2 SNEGSKA (reference sequence). The CDR3 reads CSASASLAASYNEQFF. CDR3 in DNA: TGCAGTGCTAGTGCCTCACTAGCGGCCTCCTACAATGAGCAGTTCTTC.

This clonotype occurred a few times. The chain employs TRBV11-2 and TRBJ2-1; no definite D call. The V end lost 6 bases, the J end lost 6 bases, and 15 bases lay between the germline ends. Germline CDR1 is SGHAT and CDR2 is FQNNGV. This CDR3 contains 14 residues. As DNA, the CDR3 is TGTGCCAGCAGTTATTTGCCAGGACGCAATGAGCAGTTCTTC. Translation: CASSYLPGRNEQFF.

The chain uses TRBV6-5 and TRBJ2-1, with D unresolved. Germline values: CDR1 MNHEY, CDR2 SVGAGI. Trimming stripped 5 bases from V and 0 bases from J, with 20 bases between. The CDR3 is 18 residues long. The CDR3 is CASSQVAVEKGSYNEQFF. As DNA, the CDR3 is TGTGCCAGCAGTCAAGTCGCGGTGGAGAAGGGCTCCTACAATGAGCAGTTCTTC.

This clonotype was counted only a few times. The chain couples TRBV7-8 to TRBJ2-3; 7 bases map to TRBD2. This CDR3 comprises 18 residues. Germline V gene sequence: CDR1 SGHVS, CDR2 FQNEAQ. The junction had 12 bases not matched to a gene; V was cut back by 3 bases and J by 0 bases. CDR3 amino acids: CASSLRLAEVLSTDTQYF. In nucleotides, the CDR3 is TGTGCCAGCAGCTTGCGGCTAGCGGAGGTATTAAGCACAGATACGCAGTATTTT.

This clonotype occurred a few times. The chain carries TRBV6-1 and TRBJ2-3, with 10 bases identical to TRBD1. Trimming at V came to 3 bases and at J to 9 bases, leaving 12 bases not matched to a gene. The CDR3 has 16 residues. Germline V CDR1 and CDR2: MNHNS, SASEGT. DNA of the CDR3: TGTGCCAGCAGTGAGTGGGACAGGGGAGTTGGGTTGACGCAGTATTTT. It specifies CASSEWDRGVGLTQYF.

This clonotype appeared a few times. The chain combines TRBV19 with TRBJ1-2, with 9 bases fitting TRBD1. This CDR3 contains 14 residues. CDR1 and CDR2 from the germline V gene are LNHDA and SQIVND (reference sequence). Unmatched junction bases numbered 2, after V lost 6 bases and J lost 0 bases. CDR3 protein: CASRWDRANYGYTF. CDR3 DNA sequence: TGTGCCAGTAGATGGGACAGGGCTAACTATGGCTACACCTTC.

V is TRBV5-6 and J is TRBJ2-7, with D uncertain. This CDR3 is built from 13 residues. V lost 4 bases, J lost 0 bases, and 8 bases lay in between. Germline values: CDR1 SGHDT, CDR2 YYEEEE. CDR3 in amino acids: CASSVQSSYEQYF. The CDR3 bases are TGTGCCAGCAGCGTGCAGTCCTCCTACGAGCAGTACTTC. The whole variable domain, remainder taken from reference TRBV5-6 and TRBJ2-7, is DAGVTQSPTHLIKTRGQQVTLRCSPKSGHDTVSWYQQALGQGPQFIFQYYEEEERQRGNFPDRFSGHQFPNYSSELNVNALLLGDSALYLCASSVQSSYEQYFGPGTRLTVT.

This clonotype was seen a handful of times. This chain uses TRBV12-3 or TRBV12-4 with TRBJ2-1; 11 bases agree with TRBD2. The CDR3 length is 17 residues. Trimming removed 6 bases from V and 4 bases from J; junction bases left unmatched: 11. The CDR3 sequence is CASSPPTTSGIYNEQFF. In DNA form, the CDR3 reads TGTGCCAGCAGCCCTCCAACGACTAGCGGGATTTACAATGAGCAGTTCTTC.

This clonotype was counted only a few times. This chain connects TRBV7-2 to TRBJ1-1; D is unclear. The length of the CDR3 is 13 residues. In germline, CDR1 is SGHTA, CDR2 FQGNSA. With 6 bases removed from V and 3 bases from J, the gap between germline ends came to 11 bases. CDR3 bases: TGTGCCAGCAGGTCGGACGGCTACACTGAAGCTTTCTTT. Amino acid sequence: CASRSDGYTEAFF.

This clonotype was observed a few times. The chain combines TRBV5-4 with TRBJ2-2, with TRBD2 identical over 8 bases. The germline V gene encodes CDR1 SGHNT and CDR2 YYREEE (reference sequence). V shed 3 bases and J 1 base; nucleotides not matched to a gene: 8. The CDR3 loop spans 17 amino acids. Here the CDR3 reads CASSWARGGLNTGELFF. For the CDR3, the DNA is TGTGCCAGCAGCTGGGCCCGGGGGGGACTGAACACCGGGGAGCTGTTTTTT. Complete variable domain (other parts from reference TRBV5-4 and TRBJ2-2): ETGVTQSPTHLIKTRGQQVTLRCSSQSGHNTVSWYQQALGQGPQFIFQYYREEENGRGNFPPRFSGLQFPNYSSELNVNALELDDSALYLCASSWARGGLNTGELFFGEGSRLTVL.

This clonotype was observed a handful of times. V gene TRBV5-1 combines with J gene TRBJ2-7, with 11 bases that match TRBD2. V shed 0 bases and J 3 bases; nucleotides not matched to a gene: 11. Germline-derived CDR1 and CDR2 are SGHRS and YFSETQ. This CDR3 contains 18 residues. For the CDR3, the DNA is TGCGCCAGCAGCTTGGGAGTTGCGCTAGCGGGAGGAAACTACGAGCAGTACTTC. Protein: CASSLGVALAGGNYEQYF.